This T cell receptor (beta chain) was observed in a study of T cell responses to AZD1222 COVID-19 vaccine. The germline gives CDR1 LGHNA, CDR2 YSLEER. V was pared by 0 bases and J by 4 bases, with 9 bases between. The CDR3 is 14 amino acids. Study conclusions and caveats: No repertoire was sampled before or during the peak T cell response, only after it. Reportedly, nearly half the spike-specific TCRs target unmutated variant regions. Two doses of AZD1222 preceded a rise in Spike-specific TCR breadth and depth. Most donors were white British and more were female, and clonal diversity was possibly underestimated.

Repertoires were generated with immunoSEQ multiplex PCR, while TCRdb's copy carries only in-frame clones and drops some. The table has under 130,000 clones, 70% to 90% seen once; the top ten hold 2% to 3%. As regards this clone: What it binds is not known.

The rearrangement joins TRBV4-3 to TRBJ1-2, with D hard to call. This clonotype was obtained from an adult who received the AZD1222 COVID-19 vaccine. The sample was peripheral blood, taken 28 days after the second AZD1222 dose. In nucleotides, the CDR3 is TGCGCCAGCAGCCAAGACGGACTGAGCTATGGCTACACCTTC. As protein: CASSQDGLSYGYTF.